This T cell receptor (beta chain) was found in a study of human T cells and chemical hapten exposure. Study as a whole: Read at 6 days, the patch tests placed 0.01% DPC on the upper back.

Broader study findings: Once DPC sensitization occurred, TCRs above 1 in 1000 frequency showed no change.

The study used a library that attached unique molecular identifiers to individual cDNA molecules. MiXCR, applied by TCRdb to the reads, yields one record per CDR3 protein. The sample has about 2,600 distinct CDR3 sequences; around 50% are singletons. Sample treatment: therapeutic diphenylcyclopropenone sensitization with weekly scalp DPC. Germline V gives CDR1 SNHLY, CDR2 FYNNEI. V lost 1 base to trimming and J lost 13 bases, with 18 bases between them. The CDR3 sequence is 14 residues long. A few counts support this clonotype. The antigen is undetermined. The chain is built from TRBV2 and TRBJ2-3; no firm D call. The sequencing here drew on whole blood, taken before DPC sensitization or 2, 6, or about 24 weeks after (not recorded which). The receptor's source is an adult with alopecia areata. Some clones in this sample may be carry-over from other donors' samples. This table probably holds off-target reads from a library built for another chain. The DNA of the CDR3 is TGTGCCAGCAGTGAAGGAGACCAGTCGCGAGCTAAGTATTTT. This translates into CASSEGDQSRAKYF.